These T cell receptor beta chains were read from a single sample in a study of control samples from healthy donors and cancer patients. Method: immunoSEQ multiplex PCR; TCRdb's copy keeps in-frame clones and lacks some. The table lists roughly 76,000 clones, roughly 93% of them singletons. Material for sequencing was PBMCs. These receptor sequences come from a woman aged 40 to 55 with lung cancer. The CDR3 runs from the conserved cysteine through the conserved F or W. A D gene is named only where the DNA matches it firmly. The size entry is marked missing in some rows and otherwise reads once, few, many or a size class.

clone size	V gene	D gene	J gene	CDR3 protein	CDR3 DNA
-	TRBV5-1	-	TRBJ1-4	CASSREGSTNEKLFF	TGCGCCAGCAGCCGCGAGGGTTCAACTAATGAAAAACTGTTTTTT
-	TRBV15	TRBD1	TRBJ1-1	CATEKPGQGFTNTEAFF	TGTGCCACCGAAAAACCGGGACAGGGATTTACGAACACTGAAGCTTTCTTT
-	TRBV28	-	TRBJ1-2	CASSQRSWRVPFLGGYTF	TGTGCCAGCAGCCAACGCTCGTGGAGGGTCCCATTTCTAGGAGGCTACACCTTC
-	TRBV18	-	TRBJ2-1	CASSPPQGDEQFF	TGTGCCAGCTCACCACCGCAGGGCGATGAGCAGTTCTTC
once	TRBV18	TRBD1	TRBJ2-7	CASSPGTGERVYEQYF	TGTGCCAGCTCACCGGGGACAGGGGAAAGAGTTTACGAGCAGTACTTC
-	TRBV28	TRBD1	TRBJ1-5	CASSPRTGGSNQPQHF	TGTGCCAGCAGTCCACGGACAGGGGGTAGCAATCAGCCCCAGCATTTT
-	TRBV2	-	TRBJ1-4	CASRVQNPNEKLFF	TGTGCCAGCCGGGTCCAAAATCCTAATGAAAAACTGTTTTTT
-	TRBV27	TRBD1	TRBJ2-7	CASSLGAGGSYEQYF	TGTGCCAGCAGTTTAGGGGCAGGGGGATCCTACGAGCAGTACTTC
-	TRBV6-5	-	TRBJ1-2	CASDVTGVSYGYTF	TGTGCCAGCGATGTTACAGGCGTCTCCTATGGCTACACCTTC
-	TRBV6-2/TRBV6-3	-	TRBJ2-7	CASSSGGLGAYEQYF	TGTGCCAGCAGTTCCGGGGGACTTGGGGCCTACGAGCAGTACTTC
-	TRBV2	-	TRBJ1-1	CASSGGFQGQKMNTEAFF	TGTGCCAGCAGTGGGGGGTTTCAGGGTCAGAAGATGAACACTGAAGCTTTCTTT
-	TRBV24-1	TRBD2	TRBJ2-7	CATSGEGPNEQYF	TGTGCCACCAGTGGGGAGGGTCCAAACGAGCAGTACTTC
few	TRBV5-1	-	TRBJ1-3	CASSLRSTASSGNTIYF	TGCGCCAGCAGCCTTCGCTCGACAGCCAGCTCTGGAAACACCATATATTTT
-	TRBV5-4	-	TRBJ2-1	CASSLGQTSYNEQFF	TGTGCCAGCAGCTTGGGGCAGACTTCCTACAATGAGCAGTTCTTC
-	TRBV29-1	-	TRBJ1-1	CSVLGGGGTEAFF	TGCAGCGTCTTGGGGGGCGGAGGCACTGAAGCTTTCTTT
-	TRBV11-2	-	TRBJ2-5	CASSPEGTPVTQYF	TGTGCCAGCAGCCCGGAAGGTACTCCCGTGACCCAGTACTTC
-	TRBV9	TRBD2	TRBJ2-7	CASSVADRGVYEQYF	TGTGCCAGCAGCGTAGCGGATCGGGGGGTGTACGAGCAGTACTTC
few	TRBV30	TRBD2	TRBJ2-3	CAWKLAGGLGGTQYF	TGTGCCTGGAAACTGGCGGGGGGCCTAGGAGGTACGCAGTATTTT
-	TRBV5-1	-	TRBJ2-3	CASSFGNPAGTDTQYF	TGCGCCAGCAGCTTCGGGAATCCTGCTGGCACAGATACGCAGTATTTT
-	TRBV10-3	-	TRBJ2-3	CATRPGLATDTQYF	TGTGCCACCCGGCCGGGACTCGCCACAGATACGCAGTATTTT
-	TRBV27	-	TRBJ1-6	CASSLQGLGSPLHF	TGTGCCAGCAGTTTACAGGGGTTAGGTTCACCCCTCCACTTT
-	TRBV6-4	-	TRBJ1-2	CASSRDRNYGYTF	TGTGCCAGCAGTCGTGACAGGAACTATGGCTACACCTTC
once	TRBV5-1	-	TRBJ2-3	CASSLGGSTDTQYF	TGCGCCAGCAGCTTGGGGGGAAGCACAGATACGCAGTATTTT
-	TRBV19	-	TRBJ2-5	CASSIGVGEETQYF	TGTGCCAGTAGTATCGGGGTCGGGGAGGAGACCCAGTACTTC